These T cell receptor beta chains were read from a single sample in a study of T-cell reconstitution after alpha-beta-depleted transplantation in children. TCRdb independently ran MiXCR on the PCR reads; one entry per CDR3 protein. Among about 300,000 distinct CDR3 sequences listed, 10% were seen once. The sample consisted of PBMCs, taken before TCRalphabeta/CD19-depleted stem cell transplant. These receptors all come from a boy less than two years old with acute myeloid leukemia, due to receive a stem cell transplant. CDR3s include the opening cysteine and the closing phenylalanine or tryptophan. D genes are given only for firm matches. Rows may omit the clone size; those that give it use once, few, many or a size class.

v_gene	d_gene	abundance	j_gene	CDR3aa	CDR3nt
TRBV12-2	NA	many	TRBJ2-7	CATTYEQYF	TGTGCAACCACCTACGAGCAGTACTTC
TRBV12-3/TRBV12-4	NA	many	TRBJ2-7	CASSWRRNLFEQYF	TGTGCCAGCAGTTGGCGCAGAAACCTCTTCGAGCAGTACTTC
TRBV15	TRBD1	many	TRBJ2-7	CATSPSTGGPYEQYF	TGTGCCACCAGCCCTTCGACAGGGGGGCCCTACGAGCAGTACTTC
TRBV5-1	NA	many	TRBJ2-1	CASSDSGRGPSYNEQFF	TGCGCCAGCAGCGATTCCGGGCGGGGCCCTTCCTACAATGAGCAGTTCTTC
TRBV7-2	TRBD2	NA	TRBJ2-7	CASSLAVAGSHEQYF	TGTGCCAGCAGCTTAGCGGTAGCGGGAAGTCACGAGCAGTACTTC
TRBV3-1	TRBD2	few	TRBJ2-3	CASSQRHSASGTDTQYF	TGTGCCAGCAGCCAACGTCACTCGGCTAGCGGGACAGATACGCAGTATTTT
TRBV18	TRBD2	few	TRBJ2-1	CASSLYSGRAENEQFF	TGTGCCAGCTCGCTTTATAGCGGGAGGGCCGAAAATGAGCAGTTCTTC
TRBV4-3	NA	NA	TRBJ2-3	CASSHDRLTTDTQYF	TGCGCCAGCAGCCACGATAGACTCACCACAGATACGCAGTATTTT
TRBV10-3	NA	many	TRBJ2-2	CAISEWSRTRNTGELFF	TGTGCCATCAGTGAGTGGTCCAGGACTCGAAACACCGGGGAGCTGTTTTTT
TRBV12-3/TRBV12-4	NA	many	TRBJ2-1	CASSRDIDNEQFF	TGTGCCAGCAGTCGGGACATTGACAATGAGCAGTTCTTC
TRBV5-1	NA	many	TRBJ2-3	CASSPHSTDTQYF	TGCGCCAGCAGCCCTCACTCCACAGATACGCAGTATTTT
TRBV7-9	NA	many	TRBJ2-6	CASSLTLTNVLTF	TGTGCCAGCAGCTTGACATTAACTAACGTCCTGACTTTC
TRBV7-9	TRBD2	NA	TRBJ2-5	CASRLAEEYQETQYF	TGTGCCAGCAGACTAGCGGAGGAGTACCAAGAGACCCAGTACTTC
TRBV20-1	TRBD1	few	TRBJ1-1	CSARDGDRGHTEAFF	TGCAGTGCTAGAGATGGGGACAGGGGGCACACTGAAGCTTTCTTT
TRBV20-1	NA	few	TRBJ1-1	CSARDPITEAFF	TGCAGTGCTAGAGACCCTATTACTGAAGCTTTCTTT
TRBV10-3	TRBD2	NA	TRBJ2-2	CAFSFVLLAGEDTGELFF	TGTGCCTTCAGTTTCGTCCTTCTAGCGGGAGAGGACACCGGGGAGCTGTTTTTT
TRBV12-3/TRBV12-4	NA	many	TRBJ1-2	CASSLNILNYGYTF	TGTGCCAGCAGTTTAAATATTCTTAACTATGGCTACACCTTC
TRBV7-8	TRBD2	many	TRBJ2-3	CASSLGTSGASTDTQYF	TGTGCCAGCAGCTTAGGGACTAGCGGGGCGAGCACAGATACGCAGTATTTT